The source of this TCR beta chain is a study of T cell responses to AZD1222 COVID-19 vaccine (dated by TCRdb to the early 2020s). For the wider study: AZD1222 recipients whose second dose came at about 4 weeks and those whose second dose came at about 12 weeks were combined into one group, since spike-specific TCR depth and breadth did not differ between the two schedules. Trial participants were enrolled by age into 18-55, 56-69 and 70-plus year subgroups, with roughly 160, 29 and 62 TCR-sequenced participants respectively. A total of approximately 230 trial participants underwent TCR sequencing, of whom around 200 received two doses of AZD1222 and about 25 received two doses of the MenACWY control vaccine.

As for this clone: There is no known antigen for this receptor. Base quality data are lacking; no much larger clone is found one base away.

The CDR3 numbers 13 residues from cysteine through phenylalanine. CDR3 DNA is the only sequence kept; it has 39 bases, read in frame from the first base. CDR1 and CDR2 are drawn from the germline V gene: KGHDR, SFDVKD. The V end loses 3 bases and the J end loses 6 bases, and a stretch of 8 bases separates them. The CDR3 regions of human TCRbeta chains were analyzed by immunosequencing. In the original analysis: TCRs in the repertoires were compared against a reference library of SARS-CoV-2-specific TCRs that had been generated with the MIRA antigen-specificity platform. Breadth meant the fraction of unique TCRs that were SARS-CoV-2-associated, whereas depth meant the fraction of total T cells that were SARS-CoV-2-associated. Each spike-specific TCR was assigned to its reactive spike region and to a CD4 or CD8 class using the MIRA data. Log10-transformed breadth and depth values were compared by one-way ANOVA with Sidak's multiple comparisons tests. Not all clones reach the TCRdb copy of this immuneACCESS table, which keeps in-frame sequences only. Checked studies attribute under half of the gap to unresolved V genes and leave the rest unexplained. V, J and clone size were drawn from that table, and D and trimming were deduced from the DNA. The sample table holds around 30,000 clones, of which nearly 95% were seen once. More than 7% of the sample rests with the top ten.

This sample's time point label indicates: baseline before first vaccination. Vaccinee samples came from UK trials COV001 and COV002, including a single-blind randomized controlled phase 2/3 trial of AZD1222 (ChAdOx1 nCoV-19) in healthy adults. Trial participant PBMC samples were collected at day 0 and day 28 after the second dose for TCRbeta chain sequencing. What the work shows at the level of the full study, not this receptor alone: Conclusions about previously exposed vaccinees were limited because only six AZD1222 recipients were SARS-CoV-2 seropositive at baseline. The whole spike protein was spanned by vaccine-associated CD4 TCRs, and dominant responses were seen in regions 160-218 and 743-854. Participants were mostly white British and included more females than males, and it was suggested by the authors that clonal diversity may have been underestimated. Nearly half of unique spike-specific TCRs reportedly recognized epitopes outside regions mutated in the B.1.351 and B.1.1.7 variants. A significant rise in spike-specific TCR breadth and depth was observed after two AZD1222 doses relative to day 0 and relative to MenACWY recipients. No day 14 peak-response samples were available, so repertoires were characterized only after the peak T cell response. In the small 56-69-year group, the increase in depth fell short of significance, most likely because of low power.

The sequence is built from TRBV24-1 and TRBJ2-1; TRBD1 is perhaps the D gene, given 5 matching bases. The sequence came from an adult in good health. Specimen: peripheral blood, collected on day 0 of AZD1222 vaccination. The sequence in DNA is TGTGCCACCAGTGATCCGCAGGGCAATGAGCAGTTCTTC. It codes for CATSDPQGNEQFF.